Shown below are 32 T cell receptor beta chains from a single sample sequenced in a study of T cell repertoires in cytomegalovirus infection. From the reads, TCRdb called clonotypes with MiXCR, one entry per CDR3 protein. Of 560,000 or so distinct CDR3 sequences listed, 15% to 20% are singletons. Sequencing used CD8+ T cells from PBMCs. These receptors all come from a human donor in good health (CMV status not recorded). Some clones in this sample may be carry-over from other donors' samples.

On this clonotype itself: A much larger clonotype is one base distant, so this may be a read error. No conserved phenylalanine or tryptophan ends this CDR3, so it is likely a read error. The chain is built from TRBV6-5 and TRBJ2-1, with D tentatively TRBD2 (6 bases). Deletions cut 2 bases from V and 7 bases from J, with 9 bases between. Looked up from germline, CDR1 is MNHEY and CDR2 is SVGAGI. The CDR3 covers 13 residues. The CDR3 loop is CASSYGGRNEQFL. DNA of the CDR3: TGTGCCAGCAGTTACGGGGGGAGGAATGAGCAGTTCTTA.

This rearrangement joins TRBV24-1 to TRBJ2-2; a weak D match, TRBD1 (6 bases). From germline, CDR1 is KGHDR and CDR2 SFDVKD. V was cut by 9 bases and J by 6 bases, with 13 bases left in between. The CDR3 is made up of 13 amino acids. In DNA, the CDR3 is TGTGCCACCGGAACAGGGTCTCCCGGGGAGCTGTTTTTT. Its protein is CATGTGSPGELFF.

The chain recombines TRBV2 with TRBJ1-1, with D maybe TRBD1 (6 bases). CDR1 and CDR2 from the germline V gene are SNHLY and FYNNEI. This CDR3 region has 16 residues. Deletions cut 6 bases from V and 3 bases from J, with 20 bases between. The CDR3 sequence: CASSKGQGQGYTEAFF. CDR3 coding DNA: TGTGCCAGCAGCAAAGGGCAGGGACAAGGATACACTGAAGCTTTCTTT.

This clonotype was seen ten or more times. This rearrangement joins TRBV7-3 to TRBJ2-1, with 10 bases matching TRBD2. The length of the CDR3 is 14 residues. V was clipped by 2 bases and J by 9 bases; unmatched bases: 4. In germline, CDR1 is SGHTA, CDR2 FQGTGA. CDR3 protein: CASSLGTSDREQFF. The CDR3 DNA reads as TGTGCCAGCAGCTTAGGGACTAGCGACCGTGAGCAGTTCTTC. Combining the CDR3 with reference TRBV7-3 and TRBJ2-1 gives the whole variable domain GAGVSQTPSNKVTEKGKYVELRCDPISGHTALYWYRQSLGQGPEFLIYFQGTGAADDSGLPNDRFFAVRPEGSVSTLKIQRTERGDSAVYLCASSLGTSDREQFFGPGTRLTVL.

The sample holds a few counts of this clonotype. The chain uses TRBV7-3 and TRBJ2-1; D gene uncertain. The CDR3 runs 16 residues. Trimming left V 5 bases short and J 10 bases short, with 24 bases between. The germline V gene has CDR1 SGHTA and CDR2 FQGTGA. The CDR3 sequence: CASSLVRPGSRKEQFF. The CDR3 DNA reads TGTGCCAGCAGCCTCGTCAGGCCAGGAAGTCGAAAGGAGCAGTTCTTC.

The V and J genes are TRBV20-1 and TRBJ2-5; D may be TRBD2 (6 bases). V lost 3 bases and J 3 bases, leaving 8 bases between the germline ends. This CDR3 region has 12 residues. Germline CDR1 is DFQATT and CDR2 is SNEGSKA (reference sequence). The CDR3 DNA follows: TGCAGTGCTAGGGAGGGAGAAGAGACCCAGTACTTC. It specifies CSAREGEETQYF.

Regarding this clonotype: This CDR3 is missing its conserved last phenylalanine or tryptophan, likely due to a read error. The rearrangement links TRBV7-3 to TRBJ2-7; D is undetermined. V was shortened by 2 bases and J by 5 bases, with 10 bases between the two germline ends. The CDR3 spans 13 residues. Germline V gene sequence: CDR1 SGHTA, CDR2 FQGTGA. CDR3 DNA: TGTGCCAGCAGCTTATCGGGTGGAGACGAGCAGTACTTA. Residues: CASSLSGGDEQYL.

This clonotype was observed at least ten times. This sequence joins TRBV7-6 and TRBJ1-1; D unresolved. Germline CDR1 SGHVS, CDR2 FNYEAQ. The CDR3 is 15 residues long. The V end was cut by 4 bases, the J end by 2 bases, with 14 bases between. The CDR3 here is CASSSPQGINTEAFF. The CDR3 coding sequence is TGTGCCAGCAGCTCCCCGCAAGGTATTAACACTGAAGCTTTCTTT.

This clonotype was recorded at least ten times. The rearrangement links TRBV6-1 to TRBJ2-3; no clear D gene. This CDR3 contains 14 residues. The ends were cut back, 4 bases at V and 3 bases at J, with 11 bases in the middle. CDR1 and CDR2 from the germline V gene are MNHNS and SASEGT. CDR3 nucleotides: TGTGCCAGCAGTGGATCGGTCGGAACAGATACGCAGTATTTT. Its protein is CASSGSVGTDTQYF.

In regard to this clonotype: Relative to the germline gene, one junction end is altered; a read error may explain this. The rearrangement uses TRBV3-1 and TRBJ2-5; 13 bases line up with TRBD2. Per germline, CDR1 LGHDT and CDR2 YNNKEL (reference sequence). This CDR3 has 16 residues. As DNA, the CDR3 is TGTGCCAGCAGCCAAACTAGCGGGAGGGCCTGGGAGACCCAGGACTTC. It is translated as CASSQTSGRAWETQDF.

The sample holds a few counts of this clonotype. The CDR3 protein is CASSQDPAAWNGVETQYF. Here the CDR3 DNA reads TGTGCCAGCAGCCAAGATCCAGCGGCGTGGAACGGCGTGGAGACCCAGTACTTC. This chain uses TRBV4-2 with TRBJ2-5, with a weak D call TRBD2 (5 bases). With 0 bases removed from V and 5 bases from J, the gap between germline ends came to 22 bases. The CDR3 covers 18 residues. Germline CDR1 reads LGHNA; CDR2 reads YNFKEQ.

This clonotype was seen ten or more times. The chain uses TRBV6-1 and TRBJ2-1, with a possible D match to TRBD1 (6 bases). The CDR3 spans 15 residues. V lost 6 bases and J 5 bases, leaving 17 bases between the germline ends. Per germline, CDR1 MNHNS and CDR2 SASEGT. DNA of the CDR3: TGTGCCAGCAGGCCGGACAGCCACACAGACAATGAGCAGTTCTTC. Translation: CASRPDSHTDNEQFF.

The V and J genes are TRBV9 and TRBJ2-3, with D possibly TRBD2 on 7 matching bases. This CDR3 is 15 amino acids long. V dropped 0 bases and J dropped 5 bases, with 13 bases sitting between them. CDR1 SGDLS and CDR2 YYNGEE come from the germline V gene. The CDR3: CASSVGGGPVDTQYF. The CDR3 region has the DNA TGTGCCAGCAGCGTAGGGGGGGGGCCTGTAGATACGCAGTATTTT.

The rearrangement joins TRBV29-1 to TRBJ2-1; TRBD2 aligns across 10 bases. Germline V lookup: CDR1 SQVTM, CDR2 ANQGSEA. The CDR3 runs 15 residues. V gave up 4 bases and J gave up 6 bases; unmatched junction bases: 9. The CDR3, as DNA: TGCAGCGTTGTCCTAGCGGGGGCCGCCCCCAATGAGCAGTTCTTC. The encoded protein is CSVVLAGAAPNEQFF.

In its sample, this clonotype was seen a few times. V usage is TRBV6-6 and J usage is TRBJ2-4; 7 nucleotides align to TRBD1. The CDR3 extends over 13 amino acids. Trimming removed 0 bases from V and 14 bases from J; junction bases left unmatched: 7. Germline lookup yields CDR1 MNHNY and CDR2 SVGAGI (reference sequence). The CDR3 reads CASSYSDRAEEYF. CDR3 bases: TGTGCCAGCAGTTACTCCGACAGGGCTGAGGAGTACTTC.

The chain has TRBV19 and TRBJ2-1; maybe TRBD2 (6 bases). Looked up from germline, CDR1 is LNHDA and CDR2 is SQIVND (reference sequence). CDR3 length: 16 residues. Deletions cut 3 bases from V and 3 bases from J, with 15 bases between. The CDR3 DNA reads as TGTGCCAGTAGTATGTTGATAGCGGAGCACTACAATGAGCAGTTCTTC. Translation: CASSMLIAEHYNEQFF. Looking up the rest from reference TRBV19 and TRBJ2-1 gives the full variable domain: DGGITQSPKYLFRKEGQNVTLSCEQNLNHDAMYWYRQDPGQGLRLIYYSQIVNDFQKGDIAEGYSVSREKKESFPLTVTSAQKNPTAFYLCASSMLIAEHYNEQFFGPGTRLTVL.

CDR3 nucleotides: TGCGCCAGCAGCACTGACAGGAATCCGATTCAGTACTTC. It yields the protein CASSTDRNPIQYF. The V and J genes are TRBV5-1 and TRBJ2-4; tentatively, D is TRBD1 (6 bases). There are 13 residues in the CDR3. The V gene's germline CDR1 is SGHRS and CDR2 YFSETQ. The germline V and J ends were trimmed by 4 bases and 10 bases, with 15 bases remaining between them.

In this sample, this clonotype turned up many times. The chain is built from TRBV7-6 and TRBJ2-3; no clear D gene. V shed 3 bases and J shed 0 bases, with 10 bases lying between them. There are 15 residues in the CDR3. CDR1 is SGHVS, CDR2 FNYEAQ, per germline. This chain's CDR3 is CASSLTFRSTDTQYF. The CDR3 region has the DNA TGTGCCAGCAGCTTGACTTTCCGAAGCACAGATACGCAGTATTTT.

This clonotype has a handful of counts. The rearrangement uses TRBV7-6 and TRBJ2-1; the D gene is possibly TRBD2 (6 bases). This CDR3 contains 16 residues. Per germline, CDR1 SGHVS and CDR2 FNYEAQ. Trimming left V 1 base short and J 9 bases short, with 19 bases between. The CDR3 DNA reads as TGTGCCAGCAGCTTAGTCGCCTCGGGAGTTTTAGGTGAGCAGTTCTTC. Its protein is CASSLVASGVLGEQFF. Full variable domain (remainder filled in from reference TRBV7-6 and TRBJ2-1): GAGVSQSPRYKVTKRGQDVALRCDPISGHVSLYWYRQALGQGPEFLTYFNYEAQQDKSGLPNDRFSAERPEGSISTLTIQRTEQRDSAMYRCASSLVASGVLGEQFFGPGTRLTVL.

In its sample, this clonotype was seen many times. The chain carries TRBV7-6 and TRBJ2-3; no firm D call. The V gene's germline CDR1 is SGHVS and CDR2 FNYEAQ. This CDR3 has 14 amino acids. Trimming removed 1 base from V and 1 base from J, with 6 bases in between. The CDR3: CASSLGWGTDTQYF. DNA for the CDR3: TGTGCCAGCAGCTTAGGGTGGGGCACAGATACGCAGTATTTT.

As concerns this clonotype: This sequence may be a read error, since a much larger clone differs from it by one base. The chain couples TRBV7-3 to TRBJ1-3; possible D gene TRBD1, 6 bases. CDR3 length: 14 amino acids. Germline V lookup: CDR1 SGHTA, CDR2 FQGTGA. CDR3 protein: CASSSGQPGNTTYF. Here the CDR3 DNA reads TGTGCCAGCAGCTCTGGACAGCCTGGAAACACCACATATTTT.

This clonotype was seen more than once but under ten times. The rearrangement uses TRBV19 and TRBJ2-7; 9 nucleotides line up with TRBD2. Germline CDR1 is LNHDA and CDR2 is SQIVND (reference sequence). The CDR3 runs to 14 residues. V lost 9 bases and J lost 0; bases outside the gene matches: 6. The CDR3 nucleotides read TGTGCCAGCAGGACTAGCGCAAGCTCCTACGAGCAGTACTTC. Residues: CASRTSASSYEQYF.

The chain links TRBV6-1 to TRBJ2-1, with TRBD1 matching over 7 bases. Germline V lookup: CDR1 MNHNS, CDR2 SASEGT. Unmatched junction bases numbered 10, after V lost 5 bases and J lost 9 bases. The CDR3 contains 14 residues. The CDR3 loop reads CASSYVEGALEQFF. CDR3 sequence (DNA): TGTGCCAGCAGTTATGTTGAGGGGGCGCTTGAGCAGTTCTTC.

This clonotype was counted only a few times. The chain carries TRBV12-5 and TRBJ1-1; no definite D call. CDR3 size: 12 residues. Germline V gives CDR1 LGHNT, CDR2 FRNRAP. Trimming took 7 bases from V and 3 from J, leaving 9 bases between them. This CDR3 is CASAQEDTEAFF. In nucleotides, the CDR3 is TGTGCTAGTGCCCAAGAAGACACTGAAGCTTTCTTT.

This clonotype was detected many times. This chain uses TRBV11-2 with TRBJ2-5; 12 nucleotides line up with TRBD2. The germline CDR1 and CDR2 sequences are SGHAT and FQNNGV. Trimming removed 5 bases from V and 2 bases from J; junction bases left unmatched: 12. This CDR3 has 18 residues. CDR3 region: CASSPTARTSGAQETQYF. CDR3 DNA: TGTGCCAGCAGCCCGACTGCCCGGACTAGCGGGGCGCAAGAGACCCAGTACTTC.

The J gene is TRBJ1-5, the V gene TRBV19, with D possibly matching TRBD1 (6 bases). Trimming shortened V by 4 bases and J by 2 bases, and 27 bases separated the two germline ends. Per the germline V gene, CDR1 is LNHDA and CDR2 is SQIVND (reference sequence). The CDR3 contains 20 residues. DNA of the CDR3: TGTGCCAGTAGTAGGTCCTACGGGACAACTCTGAGACGAGGCAATCAGCCCCAGCATTTT. This sequence encodes CASSRSYGTTLRRGNQPQHF. Supplemented by reference TRBV19 and TRBJ1-5, the full variable domain reads DGGITQSPKYLFRKEGQNVTLSCEQNLNHDAMYWYRQDPGQGLRLIYYSQIVNDFQKGDIAEGYSVSREKKESFPLTVTSAQKNPTAFYLCASSRSYGTTLRRGNQPQHFGDGTRLSIL.

The sample holds many counts of this clonotype. In nucleotides, the CDR3 is TGTGCCAGCAGCTTATTAGCTAGGGGGACTAGCGGGAGGGATGAGCAGTTCTTC. It codes for CASSLLARGTSGRDEQFF. The rearrangement uses TRBV7-6 and TRBJ2-1; TRBD2 agrees at 16 bases. V dropped 2 bases and J dropped 8; count of bases not matched to a gene: 9. The CDR3 covers 18 residues. CDR1 and CDR2 from the germline V gene are SGHVS and FNYEAQ.

The chain uses TRBV20-1 and TRBJ2-3, with 11 positions matching TRBD1. The J segment lost 2 bases and the V segment lost 6 bases, leaving 4 bases of the junction unmatched. Germline V lookup: CDR1 DFQATT, CDR2 SNEGSKA (reference sequence). This CDR3 is built from 14 residues. The CDR3 loop is CSAWTGGYTDTQYF. The CDR3 DNA sequence: TGCAGTGCCTGGACAGGGGGCTACACAGATACGCAGTATTTT.

This clonotype occurred many times. V usage is TRBV7-6 and J usage is TRBJ2-7, with a weak D call TRBD1 (5 bases). Trimming shortened V by 4 bases and J by 5 bases, and 18 bases separated the two germline ends. CDR3 length: 15 amino acids. Germline CDR1 is SGHVS and CDR2 is FNYEAQ. The CDR3 region is CASSSFGQGNHEQYF. CDR3 in DNA: TGTGCCAGCAGCTCCTTCGGGCAGGGTAACCACGAGCAGTACTTC.

This clonotype has a count of ten or more. In nucleotides, the CDR3 is TGTGCCAGCAGTAGGGACAGCCAGTCGTACTATGGCTACACCTTC. It is translated as CASSRDSQSYYGYTF. The chain is built from TRBV6-5 and TRBJ1-2; TRBD1 matches at 7 bases. The germline V gene has CDR1 MNHEY and CDR2 SVGAGI. Losses at the gene ends were 5 bases for V and 3 bases for J; bases not matched to a gene: 9. The CDR3 covers 15 residues.

The table lists this clonotype with many counts. This chain links TRBV7-9 with TRBJ2-2, with 13 bases matching TRBD2. The CDR3 runs 19 residues. The V segment lost 4 bases and the J segment 3 bases; nucleotides outside the gene matches: 11. Germline CDR1 SEHNR, CDR2 FQNEAQ (reference sequence). The DNA for the CDR3 is TGTGCCAGCAGCTCAACGACCCGGACTAGCGGGAGTTACACCGGGGAGCTGTTTTTT. Translation gives CASSSTTRTSGSYTGELFF.

There are many counts of this clonotype. The chain employs TRBV7-6 and TRBJ1-5; D remains ambiguous. The CDR3 spans 12 residues. V lost 6 bases and J lost 4, with 7 bases in between. Germline V lookup: CDR1 SGHVS, CDR2 FNYEAQ. The CDR3: CASSRMNQPQHF. DNA for the CDR3: TGTGCCAGCAGTAGGATGAATCAGCCCCAGCATTTT.